This section outlines one T cell receptor (beta chain) sequence together with its context. Germline CDR1 and CDR2: GTSNPN and SVGIG (reference sequence). The V end lost 3 bases, the J end lost 0 bases, and 18 bases lay between the germline ends. The CDR3 runs 18 residues. The sample belongs to a study of blood T cell repertoires in COVID-19. Turning to the study itself: Whether acute or convalescent, the COVID-19 samples came from the United States, Italy and Spain. Sample material is recorded as cDNA or gDNA derived from T cells, B-cell-depleted T cells, or PBMCs.

How the authors handled the data: Estimation of nucleated cell counts was performed using reference gene primer amplification. Only in-frame clones appear in the TCRdb table, and some are missing; sequencing was by immunoSEQ multiplex PCR. V, J and clone size are those of that table, while D and trimming were read from the DNA. Of fewer than 75,000 clones listed, roughly 86% are singletons. V and J are TRBV30 and TRBJ1-6; D is uncertain. The sequenced material came from peripheral blood. This receptor was identified in a man in his fifties or sixties with acute or convalescent COVID-19. CDR3 residues: CAWSFRSVQSSYNSPLHF. CDR3 coding DNA: TGTGCCTGGAGCTTCCGCAGTGTACAGAGCTCCTATAATTCACCCCTCCACTTT.